This entry concerns a single TCR beta chain. This specimen belongs to a study of shared clonotypes between healthy human individuals. Study-level information: With ages of 18 to 49, the donors were two women and a few men.

Profiled with immunoSEQ multiplex PCR; TCRdb holds only in-frame clones, not every one. The repertoire holds some 800,000 clones, with over 90% as singletons. Terminally differentiated effector memory CD45RA+ cells were left out of the naive CD8 fraction, which was CD45RO-negative and positively selected for CCR7. Every one of the donors was a Caucasian adult that lived in Nashville, Tennessee. V dropped 9 bases and J dropped 4 bases, with 21 bases sitting between them. CDR3 length: 15 amino acids. Looked up from germline, CDR1 is MNHEY and CDR2 is SMNVEV (reference sequence). Sequencing used naive CD8+ T cells sorted from blood. V gene TRBV27 combines with J gene TRBJ1-2; perhaps TRBD1 as D (5 bases). This clonotype was obtained from a man aged 30 to 45 in good health. The CDR3 loop reads CASRAGREGFYGYTF. CDR3 sequence (DNA): TGTGCCAGTCGGGCAGGGAGGGAGGGGTTCTATGGCTACACCTTC.